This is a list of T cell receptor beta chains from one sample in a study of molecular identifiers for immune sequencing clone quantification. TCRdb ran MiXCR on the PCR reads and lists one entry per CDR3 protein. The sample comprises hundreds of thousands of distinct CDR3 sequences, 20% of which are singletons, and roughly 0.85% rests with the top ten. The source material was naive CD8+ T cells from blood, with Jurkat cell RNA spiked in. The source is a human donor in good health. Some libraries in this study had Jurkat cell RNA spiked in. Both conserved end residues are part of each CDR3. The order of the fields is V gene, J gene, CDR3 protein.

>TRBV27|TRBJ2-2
CASRGGGKELFF
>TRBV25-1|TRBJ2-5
CASSGGMQETQYF
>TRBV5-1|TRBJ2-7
CASSSSRGYSEQYF
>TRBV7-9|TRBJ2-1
CASSSSLAGEHNEQFF
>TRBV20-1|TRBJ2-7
CSARTSGAYEQYF
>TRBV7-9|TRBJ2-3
CASSPPRTSGGAGDTQYF
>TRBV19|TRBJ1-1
CASSLQEEDTEAFF
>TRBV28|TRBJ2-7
CASRDTAYEQYF
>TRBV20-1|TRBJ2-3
CSARDRLTEADTQYF
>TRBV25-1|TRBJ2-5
CASSEYSAVKRTQYF
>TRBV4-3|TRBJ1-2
CASSQDTAIPNYGYTF
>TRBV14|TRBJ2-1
CASSKIGKGPYNEQFF
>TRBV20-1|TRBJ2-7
CSAGTSGPMKEQYF
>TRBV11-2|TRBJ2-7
CASSLGSQQLAGDRYEQYF
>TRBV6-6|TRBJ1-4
CASSYEAGGREKLFF
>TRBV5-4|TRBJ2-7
CASSLTVSSYEQYF
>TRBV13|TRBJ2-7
CASSFGRSGVEQYF
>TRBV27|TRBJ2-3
CASSFLAGGRGDTQYF
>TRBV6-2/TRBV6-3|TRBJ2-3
CASTERNTDTQYF
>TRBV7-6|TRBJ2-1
CASSDTLGSSYNEQFF
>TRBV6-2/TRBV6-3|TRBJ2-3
CASSYGQGVTDTQYF
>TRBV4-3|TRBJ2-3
CASSQIAGGRADTQYF